This TCR beta chain was sequenced during a study of cytomegalovirus exposure and HLA in healthy donors. PCR employed 60 Vbeta and 13 Jbeta primers. Method: immunoSEQ multiplex PCR; TCRdb's copy keeps in-frame clones and lacks some. The data hold roughly 54,000 clones, with approximately 80% observed a single time. V was pared by 0 bases and J by 9 bases, with 13 bases between. This CDR3 has 14 amino acids. Looked up from germline, CDR1 is SGHNT and CDR2 is YYREEE (reference sequence). The rearrangement joins TRBV5-4 to TRBJ1-3; D remains unclear. The clonotype comes from a man in his fifties in good health and CMV-seronegative. Sequences were obtained from PBMCs. The CDR3 sequence: CASSLAGAGGTIYF. The CDR3 DNA follows: TGTGCCAGCAGCTTGGCCGGTGCTGGAGGCACCATATATTTT.